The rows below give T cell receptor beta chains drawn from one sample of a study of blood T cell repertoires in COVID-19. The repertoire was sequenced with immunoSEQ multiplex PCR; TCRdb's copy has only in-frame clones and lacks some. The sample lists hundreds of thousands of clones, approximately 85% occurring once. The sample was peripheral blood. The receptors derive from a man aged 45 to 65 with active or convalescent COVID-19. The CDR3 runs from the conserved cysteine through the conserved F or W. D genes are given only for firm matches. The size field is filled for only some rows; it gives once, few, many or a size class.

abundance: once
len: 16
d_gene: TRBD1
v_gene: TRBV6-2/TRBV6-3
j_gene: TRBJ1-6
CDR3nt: TGTGCCAGCAGTACAATTGGACAGGGTAGACGTTCACCCCTCCACTTT
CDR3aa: CASSTIGQGRRSPLHF

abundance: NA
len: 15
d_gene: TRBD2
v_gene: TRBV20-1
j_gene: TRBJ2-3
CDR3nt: TGCAGTGCTCGTGGACTAGCGGGGGGCACAGATACGCAGTATTTT
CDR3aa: CSARGLAGGTDTQYF

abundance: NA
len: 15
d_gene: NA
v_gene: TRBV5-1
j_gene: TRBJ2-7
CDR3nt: TGCGCCAGTCGGATGGGAGGCATTGATATTTACGAGCAGTACTTC
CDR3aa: CASRMGGIDIYEQYF

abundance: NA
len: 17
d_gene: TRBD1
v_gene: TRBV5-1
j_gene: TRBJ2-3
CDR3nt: TGCGCCAGCAGCATAGGGACAGGGCTGGAAACCACAGATACGCAGTATTTT
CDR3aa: CASSIGTGLETTDTQYF

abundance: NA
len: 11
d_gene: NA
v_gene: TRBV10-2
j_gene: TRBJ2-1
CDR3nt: TGCGCCAGCAGGCAGGTGGCGGAGCAGTTCTTC
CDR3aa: CASRQVAEQFF

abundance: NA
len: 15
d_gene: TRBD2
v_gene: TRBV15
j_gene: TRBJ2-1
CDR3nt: TGTGCCACCAGCACAAGAGCGGGAATCTACAATGAGCAGTTCTTC
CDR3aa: CATSTRAGIYNEQFF

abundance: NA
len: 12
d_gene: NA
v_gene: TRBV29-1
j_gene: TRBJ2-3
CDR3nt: TGCAGCGGTGGCGGGAGCACAGATACGCAGTATTTT
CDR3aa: CSGGGSTDTQYF

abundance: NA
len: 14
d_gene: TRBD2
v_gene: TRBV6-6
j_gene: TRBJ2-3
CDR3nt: TGTGCCAGCAGACTAGCGGAGGTCACAGATACGCAGTATTTT
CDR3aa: CASRLAEVTDTQYF

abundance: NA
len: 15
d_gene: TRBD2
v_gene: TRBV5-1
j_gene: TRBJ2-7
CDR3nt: TGCGCCAGCAGCTCGCGACTAGCGGGAGGCGGGGAGCAGTACTTC
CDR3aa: CASSSRLAGGGEQYF

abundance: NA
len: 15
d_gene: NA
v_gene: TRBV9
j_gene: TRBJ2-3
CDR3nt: TGTGCCAGCAGCGTGGTAGGCGGGAGCACAGATACGCAGTATTTT
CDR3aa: CASSVVGGSTDTQYF

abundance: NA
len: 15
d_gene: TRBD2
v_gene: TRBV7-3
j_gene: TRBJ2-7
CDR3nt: TGTGCCAGCAGCTTAACGGGAGCTAGCGGGTACGAGCAGTACTTC
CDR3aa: CASSLTGASGYEQYF

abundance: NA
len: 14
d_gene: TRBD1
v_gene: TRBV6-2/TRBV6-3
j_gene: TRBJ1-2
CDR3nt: TGTGCCAGCAGTGACAGGGGCGATATCTATGGCTACACCTTC
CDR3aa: CASSDRGDIYGYTF

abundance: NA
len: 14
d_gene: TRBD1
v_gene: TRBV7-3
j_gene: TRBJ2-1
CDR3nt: TGTGCCAGCAGCTTGCATGGGACAGGGGATGAGCAGTTCTTC
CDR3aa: CASSLHGTGDEQFF

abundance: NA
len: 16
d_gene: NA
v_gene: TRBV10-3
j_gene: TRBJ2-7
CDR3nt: TGTGCCATCAGACCAGGGGTGGCGGCGCCCTCCTACGAGCAGTACTTC
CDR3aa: CAIRPGVAAPSYEQYF

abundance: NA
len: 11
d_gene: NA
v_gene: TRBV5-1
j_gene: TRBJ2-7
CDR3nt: TGCGCCAGCAGCTTCGGGAACGAGCAGTACTTC
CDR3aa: CASSFGNEQYF

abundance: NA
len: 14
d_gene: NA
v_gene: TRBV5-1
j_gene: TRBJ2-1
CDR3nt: TGCGCCAGCAGAAATGTGGGCAGCCGATGGGAGCAGTTCTTC
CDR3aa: CASRNVGSRWEQFF

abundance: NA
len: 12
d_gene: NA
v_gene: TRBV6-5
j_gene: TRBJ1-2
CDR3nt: TGTGCCAGCAGTTCGGGACTCTATGGCTACACCTTC
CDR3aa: CASSSGLYGYTF

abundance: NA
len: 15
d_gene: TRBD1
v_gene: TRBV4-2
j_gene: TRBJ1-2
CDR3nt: TGTGCCAGCAGCCACTTAGACAGGGGAGTAGGTGGCTACACCTTC
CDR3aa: CASSHLDRGVGGYTF

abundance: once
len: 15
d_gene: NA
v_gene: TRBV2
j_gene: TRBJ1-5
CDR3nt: TGTGCCAGCAGTGAAACGGCAGGGGTAGGTCAGCCCCAGCATTTT
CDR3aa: CASSETAGVGQPQHF

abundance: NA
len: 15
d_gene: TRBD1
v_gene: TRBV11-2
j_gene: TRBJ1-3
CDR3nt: TGTGCCAGCAGCCGACAGGGCCTCTCTGGAAACACCATATATTTT
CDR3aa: CASSRQGLSGNTIYF

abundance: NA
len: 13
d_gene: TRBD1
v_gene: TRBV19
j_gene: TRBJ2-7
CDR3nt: TGTGCCAGTGCCTCGGACAGGGGATACGAGCAGTACTTC
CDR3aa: CASASDRGYEQYF

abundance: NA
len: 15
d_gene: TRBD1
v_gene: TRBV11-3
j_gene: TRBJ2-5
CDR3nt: TGTGCCAGCAGCACCGGGACAGGCGGAGGGGAGACCCAGTACTTC
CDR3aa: CASSTGTGGGETQYF

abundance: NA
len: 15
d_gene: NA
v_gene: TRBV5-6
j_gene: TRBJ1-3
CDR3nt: TGTGCCAGCAGCTTGGGCATAGTCTCTGGAAACACCATATATTTT
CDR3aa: CASSLGIVSGNTIYF

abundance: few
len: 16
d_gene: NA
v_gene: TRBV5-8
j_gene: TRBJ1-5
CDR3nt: TGTGCCAGCAGCTTGGAAGGTCTGGGCCAGAATCAGCCCCAGCATTTT
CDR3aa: CASSLEGLGQNQPQHF

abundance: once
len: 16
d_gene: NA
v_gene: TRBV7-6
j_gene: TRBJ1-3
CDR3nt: TGTGCCAGCAGCCCCCGGTTAGGGGACTCTGGAAACACCATATATTTT
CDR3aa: CASSPRLGDSGNTIYF

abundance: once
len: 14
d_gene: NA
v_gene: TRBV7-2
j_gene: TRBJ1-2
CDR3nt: TGTGCCAGCAGCTTAACGGGAGCTAACTATGGCTACACCTTC
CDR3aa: CASSLTGANYGYTF

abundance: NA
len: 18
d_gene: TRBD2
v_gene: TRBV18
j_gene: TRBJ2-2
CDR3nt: TGTGCCAGCTCACCACCAACTAGCGGGAAAAAGAACACCGGGGAGCTGTTTTTT
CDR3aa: CASSPPTSGKKNTGELFF

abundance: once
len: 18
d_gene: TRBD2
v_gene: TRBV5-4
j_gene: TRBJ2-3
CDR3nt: TGTGCCAGCAGCTTGCTTAGCGGGAGAGTCCCGCCCACAAATACGCAGTATTTT
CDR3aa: CASSLLSGRVPPTNTQYF

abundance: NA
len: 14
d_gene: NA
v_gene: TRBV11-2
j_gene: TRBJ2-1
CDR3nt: TGTGCCAGCAGCCCCCTTTTATCCTACAATGAGCAGTTCTTC
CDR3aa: CASSPLLSYNEQFF

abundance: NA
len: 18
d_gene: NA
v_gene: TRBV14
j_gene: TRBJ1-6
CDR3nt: TGTGCCAGCAGCCGGCGGGGGGCGCATTTGGCTTGGAATTCACCCCTCCACTTT
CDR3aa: CASSRRGAHLAWNSPLHF

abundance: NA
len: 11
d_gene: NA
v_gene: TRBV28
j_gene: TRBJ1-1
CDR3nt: TGTGCCAGCGAGATGAACACTGAAGCTTTCTTT
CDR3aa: CASEMNTEAFF

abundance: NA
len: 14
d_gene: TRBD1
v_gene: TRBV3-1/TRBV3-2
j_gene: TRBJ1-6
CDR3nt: TGTGCCAGCAGCCAAGGGGACAGGGTATCACCCCTCCACTTT
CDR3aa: CASSQGDRVSPLHF

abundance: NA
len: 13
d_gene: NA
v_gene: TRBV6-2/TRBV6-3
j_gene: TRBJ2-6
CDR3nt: TGTGCCAGCAGCCATACCACGCCCACTGTCCTGACTTTC
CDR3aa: CASSHTTPTVLTF

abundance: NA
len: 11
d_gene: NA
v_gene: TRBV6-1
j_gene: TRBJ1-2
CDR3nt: TGTGCCAGCAGTGATTTGCGGGACCACACCTTC
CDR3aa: CASSDLRDHTF

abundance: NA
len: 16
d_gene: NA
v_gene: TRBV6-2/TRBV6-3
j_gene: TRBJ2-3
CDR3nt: TGTGCCAGCAGTTCCGACAGCCCAAGAAGCACAGATACGCAGTATTTT
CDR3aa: CASSSDSPRSTDTQYF

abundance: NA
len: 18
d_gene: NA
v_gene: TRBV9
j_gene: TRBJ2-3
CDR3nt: TGTGCCAGCAGCCCATTAGGGGGGGGGCATCACTCCACAGATACGCAGTATTTT
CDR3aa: CASSPLGGGHHSTDTQYF

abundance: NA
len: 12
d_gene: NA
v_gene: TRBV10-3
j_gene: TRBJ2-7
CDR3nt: TGTGCCATCAGCACAGTGGATTCCGAGCAGTACTTC
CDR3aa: CAISTVDSEQYF

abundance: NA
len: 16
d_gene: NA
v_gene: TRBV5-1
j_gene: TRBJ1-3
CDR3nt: TGCGCCAGCAGCTTGGCCCCCGGTGGCTCTGGAAACACCATATATTTT
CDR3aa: CASSLAPGGSGNTIYF

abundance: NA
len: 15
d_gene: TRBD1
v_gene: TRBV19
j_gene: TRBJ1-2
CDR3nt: TGTGCCAGTAGGCCTCGTGACAGGGGTGACTATGGCTACACCTTC
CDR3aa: CASRPRDRGDYGYTF

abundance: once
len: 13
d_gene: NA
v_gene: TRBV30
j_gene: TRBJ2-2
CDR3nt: TGTGCCGGTGGACTCTTGGGCACCGGGGAGCTGTTTTTT
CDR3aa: CAGGLLGTGELFF

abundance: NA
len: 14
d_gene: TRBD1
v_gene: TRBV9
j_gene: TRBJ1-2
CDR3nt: TGTGCCAGCAGCGTTGGACAGGGTAACTATGGCTACACCTTC
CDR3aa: CASSVGQGNYGYTF

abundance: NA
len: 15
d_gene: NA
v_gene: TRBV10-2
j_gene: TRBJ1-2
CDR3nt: TGCGCCAGCAGTGAGATTGAGCCACCCAACTATGGCTACACCTTC
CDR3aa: CASSEIEPPNYGYTF

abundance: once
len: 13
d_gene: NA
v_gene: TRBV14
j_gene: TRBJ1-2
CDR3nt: TGTGCCAGCAGCCCGGGATATCGCTATGGCTACACCTTC
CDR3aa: CASSPGYRYGYTF

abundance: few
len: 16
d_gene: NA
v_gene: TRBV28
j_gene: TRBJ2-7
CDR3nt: TGTGCCAGCAGCCTACAGAATGGGTATAGCTCCTACGAGCAGTACTTC
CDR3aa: CASSLQNGYSSYEQYF

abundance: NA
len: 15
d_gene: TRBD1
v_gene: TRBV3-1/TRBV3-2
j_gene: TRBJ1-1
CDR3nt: TGTGCCAGCAGCCCTTGGGACAGGAAGAACACTGAAGCTTTCTTT
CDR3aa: CASSPWDRKNTEAFF

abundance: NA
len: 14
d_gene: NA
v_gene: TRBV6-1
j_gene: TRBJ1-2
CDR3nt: TGTGCCAGCAGTGAAGCATGGGCGTCCTATGGCTACACCTTC
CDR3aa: CASSEAWASYGYTF

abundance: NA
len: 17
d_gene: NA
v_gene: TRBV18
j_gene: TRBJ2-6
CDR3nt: TGTGCCAGCTCACCATCGGGGAGGAGCTCTGGGGCCAACGTCCTGACTTTC
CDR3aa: CASSPSGRSSGANVLTF

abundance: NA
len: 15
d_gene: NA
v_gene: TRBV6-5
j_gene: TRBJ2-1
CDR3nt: TGTGCCAGCAGGGCAACCGGGAGTTCCTACAATGAGCAGTTCTTC
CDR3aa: CASRATGSSYNEQFF